The sequence of this T cell receptor (beta chain) was determined in a study of beta chain features in type 1 diabetes. The wider study: Examination spanned some 100 million sorted cells from all samples.

The entirety of the isolated RNA underwent reverse transcription, so expressed TCRB transcripts were sequenced. Naive, central memory and regulatory T cell samples yielded about 4 million reads on average. The method was immunoSEQ multiplex PCR; TCRdb's version includes in-frame clones alone and lacks a portion of them. The top ten hold more than 0.02% of the sample, which has fewer than 250,000 clones, over 12% seen once. The ends were cut back, 4 bases at V and 5 bases at J, with 5 bases in the middle. Germline assignment: CDR1 SNHLY and CDR2 FYNNEI. The CDR3 consists of 11 residues. As concerns this clone: Its antigen is unknown. Other DNA sequences of this sample code for an identical CDR3.

Study observations and caveats: In every one of the four CD4+ subsets, TCRB CDR3s were moderately but significantly shorter in Type 1 diabetes patients. Patients with type 1 diabetes carried fewer insertions and had more deletions at their VDJ junctions.

This receptor was identified in a woman aged 40 to 50 in good health. The rearrangement uses TRBV2 and TRBJ2-5, with D possibly matching TRBD2 (5 bases). Sequenced input: naive CD4+ T cells from blood. CDR3 region: CASSGEETQYF. CDR3 nucleotide sequence: TGTGCCAGCAGTGGGGAGGAGACCCAGTACTTC. Together with reference TRBV2 and TRBJ2-5, the CDR3 gives the full variable domain: EPEVTQTPSHQVTQMGQEVILRCVPISNHLYFYWYRQILGQKVEFLVSFYNNEISEKSEIFDDQFSVERPDGSNFTLKIRSTKLEDSAMYFCASSGEETQYFGPGTRLLVL.